The present TCR beta chain was sequenced within a study of cytomegalovirus exposure and HLA in healthy donors. The study, taken as a whole, reports: Reportedly, a later analysis found an Asian-associated ancestry cluster had fewer N-insertions than the roughly 670-donor mean.

This CDR3 spans 14 amino acids. Germline values: CDR1 KGHSH, CDR2 LQKENI. The V end lost 2 bases, the J end lost 5 bases, and 11 bases lay between the germline ends. The study ran its PCR with 60 Vbeta and 13 Jbeta primers. TCRdb's copy holds only in-frame clones and misses some; the assay was immunoSEQ multiplex PCR. The sample contains some 110,000 clones, approximately 78% of which appear only once. On this clone itself: Its antigen remains unidentified.

J is TRBJ2-3 and V is TRBV18; D is unclear. This TCR came from a middle-aged man in good health and CMV-seronegative. Sequencing was done on a sample of PBMCs. The CDR3 loop reads CASSPVSRGDTQYF. The CDR3 nucleotides are TGTGCCAGCTCACCAGTTAGTCGTGGAGATACGCAGTATTTT.